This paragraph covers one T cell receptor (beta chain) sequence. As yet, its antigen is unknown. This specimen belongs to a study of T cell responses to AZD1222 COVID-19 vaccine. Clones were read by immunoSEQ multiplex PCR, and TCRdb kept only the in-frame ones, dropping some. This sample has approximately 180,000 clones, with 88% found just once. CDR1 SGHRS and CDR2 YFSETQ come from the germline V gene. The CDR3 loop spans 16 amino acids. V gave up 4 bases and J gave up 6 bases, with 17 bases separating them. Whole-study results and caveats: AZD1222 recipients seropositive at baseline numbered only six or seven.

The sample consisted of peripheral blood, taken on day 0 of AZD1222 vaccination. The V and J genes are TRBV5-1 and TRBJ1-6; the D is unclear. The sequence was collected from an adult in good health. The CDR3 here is CASSREATLPNSPLHF. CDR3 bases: TGCGCCAGCAGCCGGGAGGCAACATTGCCTAATTCACCCCTCCACTTT. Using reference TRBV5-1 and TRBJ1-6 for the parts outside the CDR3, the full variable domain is KAGVTQTPRYLIKTRGQQVTLSCSPISGHRSVSWYQQTPGQGLQFLFEYFSETQRNKGNFPGRFSGRQFSNSRSEMNVSTLELGDSALYLCASSREATLPNSPLHFGNGTRLTVT.